A single sample gave rise to the 18 T cell receptor beta chains below, sequenced in a study of blood T cells in healthy people across ages. Using a J-beta primer mix together with a sample-barcoded 5' primer, a second PCR was run for roughly 7 to 11 cycles. TCRdb reanalysed the 5' RACE reads using MiXCR and keeps one entry per CDR3 protein. The repertoire includes 750,000 to 850,000 distinct CDR3 sequences, 25% of them detected once, and approximately 4% sits in the top ten. In addition, the sample was reused for a study of T cells of mothers and their children.

The sequenced sample was blood. The receptor set was obtained from a boy younger than 18 in good health.

This sequence joins TRBV3-1 and TRBJ2-3, with D possibly being TRBD2 (6 bases). Trimming left V 2 bases short and J 0 bases short, with 12 bases between. The CDR3 is 16 residues long. Germline V gives CDR1 LGHDT, CDR2 YNNKEL (reference sequence). This CDR3 is CASSQWDSLSTDTQYF. CDR3 bases: TGTGCCAGCAGCCAATGGGACTCCCTAAGCACAGATACGCAGTATTTT.

The V and J genes are TRBV5-6 and TRBJ2-3; TRBD2 matches 7 bases. V lost 4 bases, J lost 1 base, and 9 bases stayed unmatched. The CDR3 sequence is 16 residues long. In germline, CDR1 is SGHDT, CDR2 YYEEEE. CDR3: CASSQRGVAGTDTQYF. The CDR3 DNA sequence: TGTGCCAGCAGCCAGCGGGGAGTAGCCGGCACAGATACGCAGTATTTT.

As concerns this clonotype: At one of its ends the junction is not consistent with the germline gene, which may arise from a read error. V is TRBV7-8 and J is TRBJ1-2, with 8 bases matching TRBD1. The CDR3 sequence is 15 residues long. Germline V gene sequence: CDR1 SGHVS, CDR2 FQNEAQ. The CDR3 is CASSLQTGVNYGYTF. CDR3 DNA: TGTGCCAGCAGCTTACAGACAGGGGTGAACTATGGCTATACCTTC.

Notes on this clonotype: A read error may account for a junction end that differs from germline. The genes are TRBV7-3 and TRBJ1-1; TRBD1 might be the D (6 bases). The CDR3 extends over 14 amino acids. Looked up from germline, CDR1 is SGHTA and CDR2 is FQGTGA. The CDR3 here is CASSLFSGDTETFF. In DNA, the CDR3 is TGTGCCAGCAGCTTATTTAGTGGGGACACTGAAACTTTCTTT. The whole variable domain, remainder taken from reference TRBV7-3 and TRBJ1-1, is GAGVSQTPSNKVTEKGKYVELRCDPISGHTALYWYRQSLGQGPEFLIYFQGTGAADDSGLPNDRFFAVRPEGSVSTLKIQRTERGDSAVYLCASSLFSGDTETFFGQGTRLTVV.

This rearrangement joins TRBV29-1 to TRBJ2-5, with 8 bases fitting TRBD1. Germline V CDR1 and CDR2: SQVTM, ANQGSEA. V was clipped by 7 bases and J by 0 bases; unmatched bases: 4. The CDR3 spans 13 residues. CDR3 loop: CSGRTGYQETQYF. In DNA form, the CDR3 reads TGCAGCGGTAGGACAGGGTACCAAGAGACCCAGTACTTC.

J is TRBJ1-5 and V is TRBV6-6; D gene ambiguous. The CDR3 runs 16 residues. CDR1 MNHNY and CDR2 SVGAGI come from the germline V gene (reference sequence). With 0 bases removed from V and 4 bases from J, the gap between germline ends came to 13 bases. Written as DNA, the CDR3 is TGTGCCAGCAGTTACTCGATGATGAGGACTAATCAGCCCCAGCATTTT. Translation: CASSYSMMRTNQPQHF.

There are a few counts of this clonotype. This rearrangement joins TRBV4-1 to TRBJ2-5; D uncertain. The J call is doubtful: the DNA matches TRBJ2-1 better. Germline V lookup: CDR1 MGHRA, CDR2 YSYEKL. This CDR3 is 11 amino acids long. The CDR3 protein is CASSRESEQFF. In DNA, the CDR3 is TGCGCCAGCAGCCGCGAGTCTGAGCAGTTCTTC.

This clonotype was recorded a few times. The junction departs from the called germline gene at one end, perhaps through a read error. The rearrangement links TRBV28 to TRBJ2-6; tentatively, D is TRBD2 (5 bases). This CDR3 region has 16 residues. Germline assignment: CDR1 MDHEN and CDR2 SYDVKM. The CDR3 nucleotides are TGTGCCGGCAGTTTCCCGGGGAGTGCCGGGGCCAACGTCCTGACTTTC. It specifies CAGSFPGSAGANVLTF.

The table lists this clonotype with many counts. The chain uses TRBV29-1 and TRBJ1-2; the match to TRBD1 covers 9 bases. The CDR3 runs to 13 residues. CDR1 is SQVTM and CDR2 is ANQGSEA in the germline V gene. J gave up 3 bases and V 6 bases, and 5 bases lay outside the gene matches. The CDR3 DNA reads TGCAGCGTGCTGACAGGGGGGGACTATGGCTACACCTTC. As protein: CSVLTGGDYGYTF. Full variable domain (rest looked up from reference TRBV29-1 and TRBJ1-2): SAVISQKPSRDICQRGTSLTIQCQVDSQVTMMFWYRQQPGQSLTLIATANQGSEATYESGFVIDKFPISRPNLTFSTLTVSNMSPEDSSIYLCSVLTGGDYGYTFGSGTRLTVV.

A few counts support this clonotype. The rearrangement links TRBV30 to TRBJ1-4; a possible D gene is TRBD1 (5 bases). Germline values: CDR1 GTSNPN, CDR2 SVGIG (reference sequence). The CDR3 runs 13 residues. The V end lost 7 bases, the J end lost 7 bases, and 16 bases lay between the germline ends. The CDR3 DNA reads TGTGCCTTTGACAGATACCGGGGTGAAAAACTGTTTTTT. Protein: CAFDRYRGEKLFF.

This clonotype has more than one count but fewer than ten. The rearrangement uses TRBV7-6 and TRBJ2-7, with D hard to call. V was shortened by 1 base and J by 3 bases, with 10 bases between the two germline ends. Germline CDR1 and CDR2: SGHVS and FNYEAQ. CDR3 length: 14 residues. In DNA form, the CDR3 reads TGTGCCAGCAGCTTAGACGAATTTGACTACGAGCAGTACTTC. Residues: CASSLDEFDYEQYF.

This chain uses TRBV29-1 with TRBJ2-7; D assignment may be TRBD1 or TRBD2 (6 bases each). Germline V gives CDR1 SQVTM, CDR2 ANQGSEA. CDR3 size: 13 residues. V was clipped by 7 bases and J by 3 bases, with 16 bases between them. The CDR3 region has the DNA TGCAGCGCTCTTACGGGGGCCAGCTACGAGCAGTACTTC. This codes for CSALTGASYEQYF.

The V and J genes are TRBV5-6 and TRBJ2-1; perhaps TRBD2 as D (5 bases). Per the germline V gene, CDR1 is SGHDT and CDR2 is YYEEEE. Trimming left V 0 bases short and J 8 bases short, with 18 bases between. CDR3 length equals 16 residues. As DNA, the CDR3 is TGTGCCAGCAGCTTGGTGGCGGGCGGCCTTGGTGATGAGCAGTTCTTC. It is translated as CASSLVAGGLGDEQFF.

The chain recombines TRBV5-1 with TRBJ2-1; the match to TRBD2 covers 8 bases. This CDR3 contains 15 residues. Germline CDR1 and CDR2: SGHRS and YFSETQ. V was pared by 2 bases and J by 8 bases, with 9 bases of the junction left unmatched. The DNA of the CDR3 is TGCGCCAGCAGCTTCTCGGGGGGGTATTCCGATGAGCAGTTCTTC. Translation gives CASSFSGGYSDEQFF.

The DNA for the CDR3 is TGCAGTGTCCACAGGGATACGCAGTATTTT. As protein: CSVHRDTQYF. The chain employs TRBV20-1 and TRBJ2-3; possible D gene TRBD1, 5 bases. The CDR3 is made up of 10 amino acids. The ends were cut back, 7 bases at V and 6 bases at J, with 8 bases in the middle. Germline CDR1 reads DFQATT; CDR2 reads SNEGSKA (reference sequence).

This clonotype came up a few times. The chain carries TRBV4-3 and TRBJ2-5, with 7 bases aligning to TRBD1. Looked up from germline, CDR1 is LGHNA and CDR2 is YSLEER. This CDR3 has 18 amino acids. The V segment lost 3 bases and the J segment 7 bases; nucleotides outside the gene matches: 20. CDR3 residues: CASSQGHGTVTSGRTQYF. The CDR3 region has the DNA TGCGCCAGCAGCCAGGGGCACGGGACAGTCACATCAGGGAGGACCCAGTACTTC.

A few counts support this clonotype. The rearrangement joins TRBV7-2 to TRBJ2-1; the D gene is possibly TRBD1 (6 bases). The CDR3 is made up of 15 amino acids. Germline assignment: CDR1 SGHTA and CDR2 FQGNSA. V lost 1 base and J 7 bases, leaving 14 bases between the germline ends. Here the CDR3 reads CASSLGQVGVNEQFF. CDR3 sequence (DNA): TGTGCCAGCAGCTTAGGACAGGTAGGGGTTAATGAGCAGTTCTTC.

This clonotype was recorded a few times. V is TRBV12-3 or TRBV12-4 and J is TRBJ2-2; 8 bases align to TRBD2. V gave up 7 bases and J gave up 2 bases; unmatched junction bases: 3. The CDR3 loop spans 14 amino acids. The CDR3 spells CASNVAGNTGELFF. The DNA for the CDR3 is TGTGCCAGCAATGTAGCGGGAAACACCGGGGAGCTGTTTTTT.